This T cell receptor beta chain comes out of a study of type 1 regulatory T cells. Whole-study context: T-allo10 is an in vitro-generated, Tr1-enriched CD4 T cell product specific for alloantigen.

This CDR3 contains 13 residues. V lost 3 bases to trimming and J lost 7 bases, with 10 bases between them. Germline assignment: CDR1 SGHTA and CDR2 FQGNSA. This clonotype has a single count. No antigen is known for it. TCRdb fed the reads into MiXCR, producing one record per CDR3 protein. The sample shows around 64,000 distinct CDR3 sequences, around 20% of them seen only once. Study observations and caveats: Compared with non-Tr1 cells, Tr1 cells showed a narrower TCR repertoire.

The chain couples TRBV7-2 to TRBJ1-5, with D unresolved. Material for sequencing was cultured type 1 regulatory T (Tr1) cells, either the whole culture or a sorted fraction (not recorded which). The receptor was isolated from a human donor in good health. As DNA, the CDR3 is TGTGCCAGCAGCTTTACTGGGGAACAGCCCCAGCATTTT. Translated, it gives CASSFTGEQPQHF. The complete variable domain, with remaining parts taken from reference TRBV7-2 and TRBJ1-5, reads GAGVSQSPSNKVTEKGKDVELRCDPISGHTALYWYRQSLGQGLEFLIYFQGNSAPDKSGLPSDRFSAERTGGSVSTLTIQRTQQEDSAVYLCASSFTGEQPQHFGDGTRLSIL.